These T cell receptor beta chains were read from a single sample in a study of blood T cell repertoires in COVID-19. Generated by immunoSEQ multiplex PCR, the TCRdb table keeps only in-frame clones and is missing some. The sample records roughly 200,000 clones, approximately 94% being singletons. Sequencing was done on a sample of peripheral blood. The receptors originated from a man aged 25 to 40 with COVID-19, enrolled during active disease. Both conserved end residues are part of each CDR3. Each record gives: V gene, clone size, CDR3 length, D gene, J gene, CDR3 protein, CDR3 DNA. A D gene is named only where the DNA matches it firmly. Clone size appears in some rows only: once, few, many, or a class for an expanded clone.

v_gene: TRBV27
abundance: once
len: 13
d_gene: .
j_gene: TRBJ2-3
CDR3aa: CASGPGQLGTQYF
CDR3nt: TGTGCCAGCGGCCCCGGACAGCTGGGTACGCAGTATTTT

v_gene: TRBV18
abundance: .
len: 15
d_gene: TRBD1
j_gene: TRBJ2-3
CDR3aa: CASSRTGQGTDTQYF
CDR3nt: TGTGCCAGCTCACGAACGGGACAGGGCACAGATACGCAGTATTTT

v_gene: TRBV5-1
abundance: .
len: 14
d_gene: .
j_gene: TRBJ2-7
CDR3aa: CASSYGQRTYEQYF
CDR3nt: TGCGCCAGCAGCTATGGACAGAGAACCTACGAGCAGTACTTC

v_gene: TRBV19
abundance: .
len: 16
d_gene: .
j_gene: TRBJ1-4
CDR3aa: CASSMDPRGGSEKLFF
CDR3nt: TGTGCCAGTAGTATGGACCCCCGAGGAGGTTCTGAAAAACTGTTTTTT

v_gene: TRBV15
abundance: .
len: 13
d_gene: .
j_gene: TRBJ2-7
CDR3aa: CATSSRVSYEQYF
CDR3nt: TGTGCCACCAGCAGCAGGGTTTCCTACGAGCAGTACTTC

v_gene: TRBV5-5
abundance: .
len: 13
d_gene: TRBD1
j_gene: TRBJ1-4
CDR3aa: CASSLDRGGKLFF
CDR3nt: TGTGCCAGCAGCTTGGACAGGGGCGGAAAACTGTTTTTT

v_gene: TRBV19
abundance: .
len: 15
d_gene: TRBD1
j_gene: TRBJ1-4
CDR3aa: CASSSWDRVGEKLFF
CDR3nt: TGTGCCAGTAGTTCCTGGGACAGGGTCGGCGAAAAACTGTTTTTT

v_gene: TRBV19
abundance: .
len: 13
d_gene: .
j_gene: TRBJ1-1
CDR3aa: CASREQGITEAFF
CDR3nt: TGTGCCAGTAGGGAACAGGGAATCACTGAAGCTTTCTTT

v_gene: TRBV29-1
abundance: .
len: 13
d_gene: .
j_gene: TRBJ1-4
CDR3aa: CSVDTQGDEKLFF
CDR3nt: TGCAGCGTTGATACTCAGGGTGATGAAAAACTGTTTTTT

v_gene: TRBV6-6
abundance: .
len: 17
d_gene: TRBD1
j_gene: TRBJ1-5
CDR3aa: CASSHPKQGAGNQPQHF
CDR3nt: TGTGCCAGCAGTCACCCCAAACAGGGGGCAGGCAATCAGCCCCAGCATTTT

v_gene: TRBV5-1
abundance: .
len: 16
d_gene: TRBD1
j_gene: TRBJ1-4
CDR3aa: CASSLTGAATNEKLFF
CDR3nt: TGCGCCAGCAGCTTAACAGGGGCGGCCACTAATGAAAAACTGTTTTTT